This is a list of T cell receptor beta chains from one sample in a study of regulatory T cells in long-lasting Graves disease. TCRdb independently ran MiXCR on the multiplex PCR reads; one entry per CDR3 protein. The sample lists about 310,000 distinct CDR3 sequences; about 18% were seen once. The specimen was peripheral blood mononuclear cells (PBMCs), collected at new diagnosis, from a patient treated with antithyroid drugs. The receptors shown here come from a female donor with Graves disease. CDR3s include the opening cysteine and the closing phenylalanine or tryptophan. D genes are given only for firm matches. Rows may omit the clone size; those that give it use once, few, many or a size class.

D	V	size	J	DNA	CDR3
TRBD2	TRBV7-2	few	TRBJ2-7	TGTGCCATCTCCCCTAGCGGGATAGATGAGCAGTACTTC	CAISPSGIDEQYF
TRBD2	TRBV20-1	many	TRBJ2-1	TGCAGTGCTAGAGAGGGTTCGGCGGGAGGTGAAAATGAGCAGTTCTTC	CSAREGSAGGENEQFF
TRBD1	TRBV19	many	TRBJ1-1	TGTGCCAGTAGTATTCGGACAGGGGATGAAGCTTTCTTT	CASSIRTGDEAFF
-	TRBV9	many	TRBJ2-7	TGTGCCAGCAGCGGTGGGTACCCTGCATACGAGCAGTACTTC	CASSGGYPAYEQYF
-	TRBV28	many	TRBJ1-2	TGTGCCAGCAGTTTTGTAGGGATGTATGGCTACACCTTC	CASSFVGMYGYTF
TRBD1	TRBV2	many	TRBJ2-1	TGTGCCAGCAGTGCCTCTACAGGGGGAGTTTACAATGAGCAGTTCTTC	CASSASTGGVYNEQFF
-	TRBV18	-	TRBJ2-7	TGTGCCAGCTCTAAAGGCGTTTCCTACGAGCAGTACTTC	CASSKGVSYEQYF
TRBD2	TRBV20-1	many	TRBJ2-1	TGCAGTGCTAGAGATTTCGGGAGGGGCTACAATGAGCAGTTCTTC	CSARDFGRGYNEQFF
-	TRBV13	many	TRBJ1-1	TGTGCCAGCAGCTTTGAGGCGTTGAACACTGAAGCTTTCTTT	CASSFEALNTEAFF
-	TRBV2	many	TRBJ2-1	TGTGCCAGCAGTTTACGCGGGACCGTCTACAATGAGCAGTTCTTC	CASSLRGTVYNEQFF
TRBD1	TRBV2	many	TRBJ2-5	TGTGCCAGCAGTGAAAGGGGGCGAGAGACCCAGTACTTC	CASSERGRETQYF
TRBD2	TRBV27	many	TRBJ2-3	TGTGCCAGCAAATGGGCGGGAGCGCACACAGATACGCAGTATTTT	CASKWAGAHTDTQYF
-	TRBV11-2	many	TRBJ2-1	TGTGCCAGCAGCTCTAAAGGACTAAGTTCCTACAATGAGCAGTTCTTC	CASSSKGLSSYNEQFF
TRBD2	TRBV20-1	many	TRBJ2-2	TGCAGTGCGGTCCACTTTAGCGGGAGTACGGGGGAGCTGTTTTTT	CSAVHFSGSTGELFF
-	TRBV2	many	TRBJ2-7	TGTGCCAGCTCTAGAGAGCATCTCTACGAGCAGTACTTC	CASSREHLYEQYF
TRBD1	TRBV12-3/TRBV12-4	many	TRBJ2-5	TGTGCCAGCGTGAGGGGACAGGGGTCGTTTTTTGAGACCCAGTACTTC	CASVRGQGSFFETQYF
TRBD2	TRBV5-1	many	TRBJ2-1	TGCGCCAGCAGCTTGGGCGGGAGTAACTGGAATGAGCAGTTCTTC	CASSLGGSNWNEQFF
-	TRBV27	many	TRBJ2-1	TGTGCCAGCAGTTTACCGGGAGATGTCTACAATGAGCAGTTCTTC	CASSLPGDVYNEQFF
TRBD1	TRBV12-5	many	TRBJ1-6	TGTGCTAGTGGTTTGGAGGACAGGGCAAATCCACCCCTCCACTTT	CASGLEDRANPPLHF
-	TRBV24-1	few	TRBJ2-1	TGTGCCACCAGGGGTTACGGGGATGGGCAGTTCTTC	CATRGYGDGQFF
-	TRBV20-1	few	TRBJ2-7	TGCAGTGCTAGAGGTGCGAGGTCCCGCGAGCAGTACTTC	CSARGARSREQYF
-	TRBV7-2	-	TRBJ2-1	TGTGCCAGCAGCTTCCCCCCGAGGGCGAATGAGCAGTTCTTC	CASSFPPRANEQFF